The 20 T cell receptor beta chains in this list originate from one sample, sequenced in a study of T-cell reconstitution after alpha-beta-depleted transplantation in children. The library targeted TCRbeta and was prepared with unique molecular identifiers. One entry per CDR3 protein results from TCRdb running MiXCR on the PCR reads. Of 100,000 to 120,000 distinct CDR3 sequences detected, around 10% appear once; the ten largest clones hold more than 7%. The material sequenced was PBMCs from the stem cell graft donor, taken from the stem cell graft. These receptor sequences come from a human donor who donated a stem cell graft to a child with acute lymphoblastic leukemia.

The table lists this clonotype with many counts. V and J are TRBV12-3 or TRBV12-4 and TRBJ2-7; D remains unclear. The CDR3 has 12 residues. The V end was cut by 5 bases, the J end by 2 bases, with 7 bases between. The CDR3 sequence is CASSPQTYEQYF. In nucleotides, the CDR3 is TGTGCCAGCAGTCCCCAAACCTACGAGCAGTACTTC.

In its sample, this clonotype was seen many times. This CDR3 is CASSPRGSQETQYF. CDR3 nucleotide sequence: TGTGCCAGCAGCCCGAGGGGGAGTCAAGAGACCCAGTACTTC. This chain links TRBV3-1 with TRBJ2-5; D is perhaps TRBD1 (6 bases). V dropped 4 bases and J dropped 2 bases, with 11 bases sitting between them. Germline values: CDR1 LGHDT, CDR2 YNNKEL (reference sequence). The CDR3 sequence is 14 residues long.

Many counts were recorded for this clonotype. The J gene is TRBJ2-2, the V gene TRBV5-1; 11 bases map to TRBD2. The V gene's germline CDR1 is SGHRS and CDR2 YFSETQ. The junction had 5 bases not matched to a gene; V was cut back by 3 bases and J by 7 bases. The CDR3 has 15 amino acids. The CDR3 spells CASSYLAGGNGELFF. The CDR3, as DNA: TGCGCCAGCAGCTACCTAGCGGGAGGAAACGGGGAGCTGTTTTTT.

This clonotype was observed many times. The DNA of the CDR3 is TGCGCCAGCAGCGGGCCACAGGGTAGGACTGAAGCTTTCTTT. Its translation is CASSGPQGRTEAFF. This chain links TRBV5-1 with TRBJ1-1, with D maybe TRBD1 (6 bases). The germline V gene encodes CDR1 SGHRS and CDR2 YFSETQ. This CDR3 has 14 amino acids. The V and J ends lost 4 bases and 5 bases respectively, with 15 bases between them.

This clonotype was found many times. The chain is built from TRBV12-3 or TRBV12-4 and TRBJ1-5; D is unclear. V lost 3 bases, J lost 3 bases, and 3 bases lay in between. CDR3 length: 12 amino acids. The CDR3 region is CASSFYNQPQHF. CDR3 bases: TGTGCCAGCAGTTTCTACAATCAGCCCCAGCATTTT.

This clonotype has a count of ten or more. The chain employs TRBV27 and TRBJ2-2, with 7 nucleotides matching TRBD1. V lost 5 bases to trimming and J lost 6 bases; unmatched junction nucleotides: 6. The CDR3 has 14 residues. Looked up from germline, CDR1 is MNHEY and CDR2 is SMNVEV (reference sequence). CDR3 sequence reads: CASSVDRVSGELFF. CDR3 DNA: TGTGCCAGCAGTGTCGACAGGGTCTCCGGGGAGCTGTTTTTT.

This clonotype appeared many times. The chain carries TRBV20-1 and TRBJ2-7, with 8 nucleotides matching TRBD2. Germline trimming cut 3 bases from V and 2 bases from J; bases unmatched to any gene: 12. This CDR3 is built from 16 residues. Looked up from germline, CDR1 is DFQATT and CDR2 is SNEGSKA (reference sequence). CDR3 amino acids: CSASDPRAGDPYEQYF. DNA of the CDR3: TGCAGTGCTAGCGACCCCCGAGCGGGAGATCCCTACGAGCAGTACTTC.

This clonotype was seen repeatedly, ten times or more. The rearrangement joins TRBV9 to TRBJ2-7, with TRBD2 identical over 11 bases. Germline CDR1 reads SGDLS; CDR2 reads YYNGEE. This CDR3 is built from 16 residues. V shed 1 base, J shed 5 bases, and the junction held 8 bases outside the gene matches. Written as DNA, the CDR3 is TGTGCCAGCAGCGTATCTTTAGGACTAGCGGGCGACGAGCAGTACTTC. It specifies CASSVSLGLAGDEQYF.

In regard to this clonotype: In this CDR3 the conserved last residue, phenylalanine or tryptophan, is missing, so a read error is likely. V usage is TRBV20-1 and J usage is TRBJ1-6; D remains ambiguous. V was clipped by 6 bases and J by 2 bases, with 11 bases between them. The CDR3 sequence is 14 residues long. Germline-derived CDR1 and CDR2 are DFQATT and SNEGSKA (reference sequence). CDR3 amino acids: CSASGLAYNSPLHL. CDR3 DNA: TGCAGTGCGTCGGGTCTTGCCTATAATTCACCCCTCCACTTG.

This clonotype was picked up many times. The rearrangement joins TRBV5-1 to TRBJ2-2; no firm D call. This CDR3 spans 14 amino acids. Germline CDR1 and CDR2: SGHRS and YFSETQ. Trimming stripped 0 bases from V and 5 bases from J, with 8 bases between. The CDR3 protein is CASSLEGLTGELFF. The DNA for the CDR3 is TGCGCCAGCAGCTTGGAAGGGCTAACCGGGGAGCTGTTTTTT.

This clonotype was counted ten times or more. The chain recombines TRBV7-2 with TRBJ1-5; D might be TRBD1 (5 bases). Deletions cut 5 bases from V and 6 bases from J, with 20 bases between. Germline CDR1 SGHTA, CDR2 FQGNSA. This CDR3 region has 16 residues. CDR3 residues: CASSLNGGVRGQPQHF. In DNA, the CDR3 is TGTGCCAGCAGCCTCAACGGGGGGGTGAGAGGTCAGCCCCAGCATTTT. Full variable domain (remainder filled in from reference TRBV7-2 and TRBJ1-5): GAGVSQSPSNKVTEKGKDVELRCDPISGHTALYWYRQSLGQGLEFLIYFQGNSAPDKSGLPSDRFSAERTGGSVSTLTIQRTQQEDSAVYLCASSLNGGVRGQPQHFGDGTRLSIL.

This clonotype was observed at least ten times. The rearrangement links TRBV7-2 to TRBJ2-1; D remains ambiguous. V was cut by 0 bases and J by 0 bases, with 9 bases left in between. CDR1 SGHTA and CDR2 FQGNSA come from the germline V gene. The CDR3 runs 16 residues. The CDR3 here is CASSLAFISSYNEQFF. CDR3 DNA: TGTGCCAGCAGCTTAGCTTTTATCAGCTCCTACAATGAGCAGTTCTTC.

This clonotype was seen many times. The CDR3 loop is CASSGAFRVADTEAFF. The CDR3 DNA follows: TGTGCCAGCAGCGGCGCATTCAGGGTTGCTGATACTGAAGCTTTCTTT. V gene TRBV7-2 combines with J gene TRBJ1-1, with D possibly TRBD1 on 5 matching bases. CDR3 length: 16 amino acids. Looked up from germline, CDR1 is SGHTA and CDR2 is FQGNSA. Trimming removed 5 bases from V and 5 bases from J, with 21 bases in between.

This clonotype has a count of ten or more. The V call is TRBV28, the J call TRBJ2-1, with 7 nucleotides matching TRBD2. Trimming removed 6 bases from V and 7 bases from J; junction bases left unmatched: 6. The CDR3 has 13 residues. In germline, CDR1 is MDHEN, CDR2 SYDVKM. This CDR3 is CASSRLALNEQFF. CDR3 nucleotide sequence: TGTGCCAGCAGCCGACTAGCCCTAAATGAGCAGTTCTTC. Combining the CDR3 with reference TRBV28 and TRBJ2-1 gives the whole variable domain DVKVTQSSRYLVKRTGEKVFLECVQDMDHENMFWYRQDPGLGLRLIYFSYDVKMKEKGDIPEGYSVSREKKERFSLILESASTNQTSMYLCASSRLALNEQFFGPGTRLTVL.

This clonotype was counted many times. The chain employs TRBV7-8 and TRBJ1-3; D ambiguous. The V gene lost 6 bases and the J gene lost 3 bases, with 6 bases spanning the gap. Germline V lookup: CDR1 SGHVS, CDR2 FQNEAQ. This CDR3 comprises 12 residues. DNA of the CDR3: TGTGCCAGCAGAGAGATTGGAAACACCATATATTTT. Translation: CASREIGNTIYF.

This clonotype came up many times. The chain couples TRBV6-1 to TRBJ1-5; D is ambiguous. Germline CDR1 is MNHNS and CDR2 is SASEGT. The CDR3 sequence is 14 residues long. V was trimmed by 2 bases and J by 0 bases, leaving 5 bases between them. The CDR3 sequence: CASSERSSNQPQHF. Here the CDR3 DNA reads TGTGCCAGCAGTGAAAGGAGTAGCAATCAGCCCCAGCATTTT.

This clonotype has more than one count but fewer than ten. The chain is built from TRBV5-1 and TRBJ1-2, with 10 bases fitting TRBD1. The CDR3 sequence is 14 residues long. V shed 3 bases, J shed 4 bases, and the junction held 3 bases outside the gene matches. Looked up from germline, CDR1 is SGHRS and CDR2 is YFSETQ. CDR3 bases: TGCGCCAGCAGCTGGGACAGGGGAAGCTATGGCTACACCTTC. It encodes CASSWDRGSYGYTF.

In this sample, this clonotype turned up many times. V is TRBV12-3 or TRBV12-4 and J is TRBJ2-1; 10 bases are a match to TRBD2. The CDR3 has 15 residues. V dropped 2 bases and J dropped 10; count of bases not matched to a gene: 8. The CDR3 coding sequence is TGTGCCAGCAGTTTACTAGCGGGAGAGAAATGGGAGCAGTTCTTC. It encodes CASSLLAGEKWEQFF.

This clonotype was seen repeatedly, ten times or more. The genes are TRBV5-1 and TRBJ1-1; D ambiguous. CDR3 length equals 14 residues. Germline V lookup: CDR1 SGHRS, CDR2 YFSETQ. Trimming shortened V by 0 bases and J by 5 bases, and 11 bases separated the two germline ends. The CDR3 nucleotides are TGCGCCAGCAGCTTGGAGGGTAGGGCGACTGAAGCTTTCTTT. This codes for CASSLEGRATEAFF.

This clonotype turned up a few times. This chain links TRBV20-1 with TRBJ2-3, with 8 bases matching TRBD2. Germline V gene data show CDR1 as DFQATT and CDR2 as SNEGSKA (reference sequence). V dropped 3 bases and J dropped 4; count of bases not matched to a gene: 3. The CDR3 has 13 amino acids. CDR3 protein: CSARGGRSDTQYF. DNA of the CDR3: TGCAGTGCTAGGGGCGGGAGGTCAGATACGCAGTATTTT.